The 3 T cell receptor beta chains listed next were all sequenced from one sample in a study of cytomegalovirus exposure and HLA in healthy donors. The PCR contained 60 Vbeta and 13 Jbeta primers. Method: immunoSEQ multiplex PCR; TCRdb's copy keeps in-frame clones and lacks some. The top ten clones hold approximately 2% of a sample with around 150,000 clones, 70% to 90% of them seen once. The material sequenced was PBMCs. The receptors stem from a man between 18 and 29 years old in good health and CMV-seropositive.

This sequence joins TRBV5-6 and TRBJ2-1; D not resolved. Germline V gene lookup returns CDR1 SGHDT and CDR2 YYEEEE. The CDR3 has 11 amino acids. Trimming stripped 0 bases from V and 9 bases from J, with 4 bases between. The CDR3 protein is CASSLESEQFF. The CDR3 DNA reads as TGTGCCAGCAGCTTGGAGAGTGAGCAGTTCTTC.

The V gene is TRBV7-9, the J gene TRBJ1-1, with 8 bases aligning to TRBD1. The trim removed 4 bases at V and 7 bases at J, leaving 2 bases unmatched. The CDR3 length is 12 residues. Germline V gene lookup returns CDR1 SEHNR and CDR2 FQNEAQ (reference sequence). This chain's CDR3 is CASSSGQGEAFF. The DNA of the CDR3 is TGTGCCAGCAGCTCAGGACAGGGTGAAGCTTTCTTT.

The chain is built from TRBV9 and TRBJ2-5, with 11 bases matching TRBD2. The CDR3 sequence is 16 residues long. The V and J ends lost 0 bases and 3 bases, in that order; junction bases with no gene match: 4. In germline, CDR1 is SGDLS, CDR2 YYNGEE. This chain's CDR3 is CASSVGLAGLKETQYF. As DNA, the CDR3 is TGTGCCAGCAGCGTAGGACTAGCGGGACTCAAAGAGACCCAGTACTTC. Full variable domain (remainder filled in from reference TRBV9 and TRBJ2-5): DSGVTQTPKHLITATGQRVTLRCSPRSGDLSVYWYQQSLDQGLQFLIQYYNGEERAKGNILERFSAQQFPDLHSELNLSSLELGDSALYFCASSVGLAGLKETQYFGPGTRLLVL.